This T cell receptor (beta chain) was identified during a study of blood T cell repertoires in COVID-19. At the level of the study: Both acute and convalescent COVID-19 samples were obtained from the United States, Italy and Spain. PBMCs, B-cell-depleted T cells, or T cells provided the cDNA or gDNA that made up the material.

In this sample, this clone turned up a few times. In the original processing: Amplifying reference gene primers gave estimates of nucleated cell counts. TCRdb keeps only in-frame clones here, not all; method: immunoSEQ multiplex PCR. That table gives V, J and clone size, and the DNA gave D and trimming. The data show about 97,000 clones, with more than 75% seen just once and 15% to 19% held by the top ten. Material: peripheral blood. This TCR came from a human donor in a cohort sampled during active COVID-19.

CDR3 sequence reads: CASSAGTSGSEQYF. In DNA, the CDR3 is TGCGCCAGCAGTGCCGGGACTAGCGGGAGCGAGCAGTACTTC. This sequence joins TRBV10-1 and TRBJ2-7; TRBD2 matches 14 bases. Germline V gene sequence: CDR1 WNHNN, CDR2 SYGVQD (reference sequence). Trimming took 4 bases from V and 6 from J; bases not matched to a gene: 2. The CDR3 spans 14 residues.